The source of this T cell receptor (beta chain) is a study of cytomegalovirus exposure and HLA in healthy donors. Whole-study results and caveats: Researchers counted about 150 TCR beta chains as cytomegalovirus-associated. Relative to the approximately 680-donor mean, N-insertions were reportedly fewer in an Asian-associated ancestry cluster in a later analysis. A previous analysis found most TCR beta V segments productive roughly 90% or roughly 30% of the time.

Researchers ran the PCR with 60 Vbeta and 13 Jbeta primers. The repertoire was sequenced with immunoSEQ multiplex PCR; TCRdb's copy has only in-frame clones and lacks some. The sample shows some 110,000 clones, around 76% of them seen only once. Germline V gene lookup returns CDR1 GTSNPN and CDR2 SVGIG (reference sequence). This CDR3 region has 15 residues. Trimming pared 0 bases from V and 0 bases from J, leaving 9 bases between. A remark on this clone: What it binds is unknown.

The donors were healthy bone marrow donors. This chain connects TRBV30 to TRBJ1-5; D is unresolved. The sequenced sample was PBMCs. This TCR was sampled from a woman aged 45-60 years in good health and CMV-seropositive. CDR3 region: CAWSVGSYSNQPQHF. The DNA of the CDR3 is TGTGCCTGGAGTGTAGGGAGTTATAGCAATCAGCCCCAGCATTTT. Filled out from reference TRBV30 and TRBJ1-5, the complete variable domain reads SQTIHQWPATLVQPVGSPLSLECTVEGTSNPNLYWYRQAAGRGLQLLFYSVGIGQISSEVPQNLSASRPQDRQFILSSKKLLLSDSGFYLCAWSVGSYSNQPQHFGDGTRLSIL.